Listed here are 16 T cell receptor beta chains from one sample, sequenced in a study of beta chain features in type 1 diabetes. Expressed TCRB transcripts were sequenced, since all the RNA that had been isolated was reverse transcribed. Sequencing used immunoSEQ multiplex PCR; TCRdb keeps in-frame clones, though not all of them. Of some 900,000 clones listed, around a sixth were seen once; the top ten hold 0.023%. The specimen sequenced was naive CD4+ T cells from blood. The receptors here all came from a woman younger than 35 in good health.

The table lists this clone with a few counts. The rearrangement links TRBV25-1 to TRBJ2-1, with a tentative D call TRBD2 (6 bases). The germline gives CDR1 MGHDK, CDR2 SYGVNS. Trimming pared 6 bases from V and 10 bases from J, leaving 19 bases between. The CDR3 runs to 14 residues. The chain's CDR3 is CASRSGLRRGEQFF. The CDR3 coding sequence is TGTGCCAGCAGATCAGGGTTGCGGCGGGGCGAGCAGTTCTTC. Full variable domain (missing parts from reference TRBV25-1 and TRBJ2-1): EADIYQTPRYLVIGTGKKITLECSQTMGHDKMYWYQQDPGMELHLIHYSYGVNSTEKGDLSSESTVSRIRTEHFPLTLESARPSHTSQYLCASRSGLRRGEQFFGPGTRLTVL.

This chain links TRBV4-3 with TRBJ1-3; the D is unclear. Germline CDR1 LGHNA, CDR2 YSLEER. CDR3 length: 14 residues. Trimming took off 4 bases at V and 5 bases at J, with 12 bases between the two ends. CDR3 nucleotide sequence: TGCGCCAGCAGCCCTGACACGGGGAGAAACACCATATATTTT. The encoded protein is CASSPDTGRNTIYF.

The rearrangement joins TRBV27 to TRBJ2-3; possibly TRBD1 for D (5 bases). Germline CDR1 is MNHEY and CDR2 is SMNVEV (reference sequence). This CDR3 region has 15 residues. Trimming left V 6 bases short and J 0 bases short, with 13 bases between. CDR3 coding DNA: TGTGCCAGCAGGTGGACAATCCTGAGCACAGATACGCAGTATTTT. Translating gives CASRWTILSTDTQYF.

The V gene is TRBV5-4, the J gene TRBJ2-5; D is possibly TRBD1 (5 bases). Germline loops: CDR1 SGHNT, CDR2 YYREEE (reference sequence). V was shortened by 0 bases and J by 5 bases, with 17 bases between the two germline ends. The CDR3 length is 16 residues. DNA of the CDR3: TGTGCCAGCAGCTTGGCCCAGACACAGGCGGCGGAGACCCAGTACTTC. Translated, it gives CASSLAQTQAAETQYF.

The chain employs TRBV28 and TRBJ1-2; unclear D gene. Germline CDR1 MDHEN, CDR2 SYDVKM. Trimming cost V 4 bases and J 3 bases, with 3 bases left between them. This CDR3 has 11 amino acids. The chain's CDR3 is CASSSDYGYTF. For the CDR3, the DNA is TGTGCCAGCAGTTCGGACTATGGCTACACCTTC.

This clone was counted only a few times. The chain uses TRBV5-1 and TRBJ1-1, with 7 nucleotides matching TRBD1. The V and J ends lost 4 bases and 8 bases, in that order; junction bases with no gene match: 8. The CDR3 totals 13 residues. Per the germline V gene, CDR1 is SGHRS and CDR2 is YFSETQ. CDR3: CASSPTQTGEAFF. The CDR3 nucleotides are TGCGCCAGCAGCCCAACCCAGACAGGGGAAGCTTTCTTT.

The J gene is TRBJ2-6, the V gene TRBV7-6; 12 bases map to TRBD2. This CDR3 has 18 amino acids. The germline gives CDR1 SGHVS, CDR2 FNYEAQ. With V trimmed by 5 bases and J by 1 base, 6 bases remained unmatched. CDR3 DNA: TGTGCCAGCAGCCTAAAACTAGCGGGAGGATCTGGGGCCAACGTCCTGACTTTC. Amino acids: CASSLKLAGGSGANVLTF.

Worth noting for this clone: Germline and junction disagree at one end, which may indicate a read error. The chain is built from TRBV4-1 and TRBJ1-2; 7 nucleotides align to TRBD1. This CDR3 region has 17 residues. CDR1 and CDR2 from the germline V gene are MGHRA and YSYEKL. DNA for the CDR3: TGCGCCGGCAGCCAAGAACAGGGGCCAGGTACTTCGTTCGGCTACACCTTC. Translating it yields CAGSQEQGPGTSFGYTF.

This clone was counted a few times. The CDR3 nucleotides read TGTGCCGGAGCAAGCACAGATACGCAGTATTTT. This translates into CAGASTDTQYF. The chain joins TRBV30 to TRBJ2-3; D is undetermined. CDR1 and CDR2 from the germline V gene are GTSNPN and SVGIG (reference sequence). V was cut by 8 bases and J by 0 bases, with 6 bases left in between. This CDR3 is 11 amino acids long.

The chain recombines TRBV29-1 with TRBJ2-5; D may correspond to TRBD1 or TRBD2 (5 bases each). Germline CDR1 reads SQVTM; CDR2 reads ANQGSEA. The CDR3 loop spans 14 amino acids. Trimming pared 3 bases from V and 6 bases from J, leaving 17 bases between. CDR3 in DNA: TGCAGCGTTGAGCGGAGTGGGTGGGGGAAGACCCAGTACTTC. Translation gives CSVERSGWGKTQYF.

The rearrangement links TRBV6-6 to TRBJ2-7; TRBD2 is a possible D gene (5 bases). Germline V gene lookup returns CDR1 MNHNY and CDR2 SVGAGI (reference sequence). V dropped 2 bases and J dropped 4 bases, with 12 bases sitting between them. This CDR3 is built from 14 residues. CDR3 in amino acids: CASSYMSGRYEQYF. CDR3 in DNA: TGTGCCAGCAGTTACATGAGCGGAAGATACGAGCAGTACTTC.

This clone has a handful of counts. The chain carries TRBV7-8 and TRBJ2-7, with D unresolved. Germline CDR1 SGHVS, CDR2 FQNEAQ. The CDR3 has 15 amino acids. The V end was cut by 1 base, the J end by 2 bases, with 12 bases between. The CDR3 region has the DNA TGTGCCAGCAGCTTAGAATCCGGGCTTACCTACGAGCAGTACTTC. Protein: CASSLESGLTYEQYF.

This clone showed up just a few times. The sample has other DNA sequences that encode this CDR3 too. The chain has TRBV7-2 and TRBJ2-1; 11 bases line up with TRBD2. CDR1 SGHTA and CDR2 FQGNSA come from the germline V gene. This CDR3 has 15 residues. Losses at the gene ends were 4 bases for V and 2 bases for J; bases not matched to a gene: 1. In nucleotides, the CDR3 is TGTGCCAGCAGCTCGGGACTAGCGGCCTACAATGAGCAGTTCTTC. Its translation is CASSSGLAAYNEQFF. The whole variable domain, filled in from reference TRBV7-2 and TRBJ2-1, reads GAGVSQSPSNKVTEKGKDVELRCDPISGHTALYWYRQSLGQGLEFLIYFQGNSAPDKSGLPSDRFSAERTGGSVSTLTIQRTQQEDSAVYLCASSSGLAAYNEQFFGPGTRLTVL.

The chain combines TRBV11-2 with TRBJ1-3; TRBD1 matches at 8 bases. J gave up 4 bases and V 5 bases, and 4 bases lay outside the gene matches. The CDR3 totals 14 residues. Germline values: CDR1 SGHAT, CDR2 FQNNGV. The CDR3 DNA sequence: TGTGCCAGCAGCGTAAGGGACAGGGGAAACACCATATATTTT. Translation: CASSVRDRGNTIYF.

CDR3 sequence: CASSSPRGSYGYTF. The CDR3 coding sequence is TGTGCCAGCAGCTCCCCGAGGGGATCCTATGGCTACACCTTC. The V gene is TRBV7-2, the J gene TRBJ1-2; D is perhaps TRBD1 (5 bases). CDR1 and CDR2 (germline): SGHTA, FQGNSA. This CDR3 is 14 amino acids long. V was shortened by 4 bases and J by 4 bases, with 13 bases between the two germline ends.

The chain couples TRBV29-1 to TRBJ2-7; D may be TRBD2 (6 bases). In germline, CDR1 is SQVTM, CDR2 ANQGSEA. The CDR3 contains 14 residues. Trimming shortened V by 6 bases and J by 0 bases, and 15 bases separated the two germline ends. The DNA for the CDR3 is TGCAGCGTCCGAGAAAGGGGAGGCTCCTACGAGCAGTACTTC. It translates to CSVRERGGSYEQYF.